Described below is a single TCR beta chain sequence and its context. The antigen is unknown. These data come from a study of blood T cells in healthy people across ages. Study-level results: The lack of PBMC sorting stopped any conclusive naive versus antigen-experienced comparison.

Isolated PBMCs totaled at least 7 million in each sample. A second PCR, run for roughly 6 to 11 cycles, used a sample-barcoded 5' primer plus a J-beta primer mix. In TCRdb, the 5' RACE reads were re-called with MiXCR into one record per CDR3 protein. The sample consists of more than 650,000 distinct CDR3 sequences, approximately 55% of them appearing once. The source is a man older than 75 in good health. Sequencing was carried out using blood.

CDR3 nucleotides: TGTGCCAGCAGCCAAGATCTTGCCGGACCTCCGGGGGACTATGGCTACACCTTC. It encodes CASSQDLAGPPGDYGYTF. The V call is TRBV14, the J call TRBJ1-2; D might be TRBD1 (5 bases). V lost 0 bases and J 3 bases, leaving 20 bases between the germline ends. The V gene's germline CDR1 is SGHDN and CDR2 FVKESK. This CDR3 contains 18 residues.